This T cell receptor beta chain stems from a study of identical twins (dated by TCRdb to about 2016). Regarding the study in general: To test whether fetal clonotypes persist, the study used deep sequencing on TCR alpha and beta repertoires from monozygotic twins, unrelated adults of various ages, and cord blood. To rule out contamination, replicate twin experiments were performed at different times with different library preparation protocols.

Every donor in the study was a healthy Caucasian. The twin cohort consisted of three pairs of female monozygotic twins, all aged about 18 to 29 years. Miltenyi CD45RO+ enrichment and human naive T-cell isolation kits were used to isolate memory (CD45RO+) and naive T cells from PBMC. The CDR3 starts with the cysteine, ends with the phenylalanine, and has 13 residues. The sequence is cut down to CDR3 DNA, 39 bases in frame from base 1. According to the germline V gene, CDR1 reads SQVTM and CDR2 reads ANQGSEA. V is reduced by 5 bases and J by 4 bases, leaving a spacing of 15 bases between them. The table lists this clonotype with many counts. The target of this receptor is not known. No base qualities exist here, and no much larger clone lies one base off it. Libraries were constructed by 5' RACE. The instrument given in TCRdb is Illumina HiSeq 2000. Template switching added a universal primer binding site, and the final cDNA carried a unique molecular identifier that allowed TCR cDNA molecules to be counted accurately. Specific primers in the conserved constant-segment region were used to synthesize first-strand cDNA for TCR alpha and beta chains. To control for contamination, every cDNA library was double barcoded, receiving both a SMART-Mk sample barcode and Illumina barcodes. TruSeq adapter sequences, together with Illumina sample barcodes, were added in two successive PCR steps. Sequencing of the TCR alpha and beta cDNA libraries was done on the Illumina HiSeq platform using custom primers. Processing in the source paper ran as follows. Raw reads were processed with MiGEC to extract unique molecular identifiers, and MiXCR was used to determine CDR3 positions. Recombination models were inferred per individual with the repgenHMM and IGoR tools using an EM algorithm. The tcR package in R was used for shared clonotype analysis, with sharing normalized by the product of cloneset sizes. To study raw recombination free of thymic and clonal selection effects, out-of-frame nonproductive sequences were analyzed. TCRdb redid the processing of the public reads, applying fastp at Q25 and MiXCR, and retained in-frame beta chains. Entries are consolidated by CDR3 protein sequence, retaining the most common genes and DNA. TCRdb's processing, not the study's, gives the V and J calls here. The sample table contains about 280,000 distinct CDR3 sequences; only one count was recorded for less than 9% of them. Approximately 2% of the sample is taken by the ten largest.

Findings and caveats that apply to the study as a whole: Recombination models systematically underestimated out-of-frame TCR alpha sharing in monozygotic twins but agreed with sharing between unrelated individuals. Compared with coincidental sharing between unrelated individuals, out-of-frame TCR alpha sequences shared between twins showed an excess of sequences with low generation probability. Zero-insertion analyses could be partly confounded by invariant T cells such as MAIT and iNKT, though diverse VJ usage argued against such confounding for most clonotypes. The excess sharing between twins in beta out-of-frame sequences was weaker because fewer shared sequences reduced the signal-to-noise ratio. Abundant cord blood beta clonotypes had fewer insertions, young adult naive repertoires showed a similar but weaker trend, and memory repertoires showed no such trend. Because the same donors could not be followed over many years, the conclusions depended on cross-sectional statistical analysis.

Separately, the same data were catalogued under a study of yellow fever vaccine responses in identical twins. Reported in the second study: The T cell response to vaccination in identical twins was reported by the authors to appear partly convergent and partly personalized. The study precisely tracked vaccine-responding T cell clones in identical twins.

This TCR derives from a woman younger than 30 in good health. This receptor chain uses TRBV29-1 and TRBJ2-7; the D segment is perhaps TRBD1 or TRBD2, each sharing 7 matched bases. Source material: memory (CD45RO+) T cells sorted from blood. The cell subset or site label of this sample denotes: CD45RO+ enriched T cells. CDR3 protein: CSVWRQGGYEQYF. The DNA sequence is as follows: TGCAGCGTTTGGCGACAGGGAGGGTACGAGCAGTACTTC.